This entry lists 17 T cell receptor beta chains sequenced from one sample in a study of spatial heterogeneity in lung cancer. Each CDR3 protein is one row after TCRdb ran MiXCR on the 5' RACE reads. The sample includes about 13,000 distinct CDR3 sequences, roughly 3.9% of them seen just once. The time point denotes: sample taken at primary tumor resection. Unsorted whole RNA from tumor, nontumor lung or frozen PBMC underwent sequencing. Sequenced here: PBMCs, sampled at surgery. The source is a male donor with early-stage non-small cell lung cancer.

This clonotype was seen ten or more times. This beta chain represents an off-target read in a library built for alpha chains; its size is of limited meaning. The CDR3 here is CASSLMGGSYNEQFF. The CDR3 bases are TGTGCCAGCAGCTTAATGGGGGGCTCCTACAATGAGCAGTTCTTC. This chain connects TRBV7-3 to TRBJ2-1, with D possibly being TRBD2 (6 bases). This CDR3 has 15 amino acids. Deletions cut 1 base from V and 0 bases from J, with 7 bases between. The germline CDR1 and CDR2 sequences are SGHTA and FQGTGA.

This clonotype has at least ten counts. For a library built for alpha chains, this beta chain is a stray read; little rests on its size. The chain links TRBV5-1 to TRBJ1-2; D gene unclear. This CDR3 contains 14 residues. Between the trimmed V and J ends, which lost 4 bases and 1 base, there was a span of 11 bases. Germline lookup yields CDR1 SGHRS and CDR2 YFSETQ. The CDR3 DNA follows: TGCGCCAGCAGCCATACAGCTTTTAACTATGGCTACACCTTC. Protein sequence: CASSHTAFNYGYTF.

This clonotype has at least ten counts. Since it is a stray read in a library aimed at alpha chains, this beta chain has a size that is not meaningful. This chain links TRBV12-3 or TRBV12-4 with TRBJ2-7, with 7 bases that match TRBD1. The V and J ends lost 5 bases and 1 base, in that order; junction bases with no gene match: 2. The CDR3 runs 13 residues. The CDR3 is CASSTTGSYEQYF. The CDR3 bases are TGTGCCAGCAGTACGACAGGGTCCTACGAGCAGTACTTC.

The table lists this clonotype with many counts. This beta chain lies outside the target of a library built for alpha chains; its clone size means little. The chain links TRBV19 to TRBJ1-2; 9 nucleotides match TRBD1. The ends lost 4 bases at V and 4 bases at J; junction bases unmatched: 10. Germline V gene data show CDR1 as LNHDA and CDR2 as SQIVND (reference sequence). The CDR3 sequence is 16 residues long. CDR3 nucleotide sequence: TGTGCCAGTAGTAGAAGTCCGGGACAGGGCCTCTATGGCTACACCTTC. It encodes CASSRSPGQGLYGYTF.

This clonotype occurred a few times. This beta chain is off target for a library built for alpha chains, so its abundance means little. The chain uses TRBV7-9 and TRBJ2-5; no firm D call. Germline V gives CDR1 SEHNR, CDR2 FQNEAQ (reference sequence). V was pared by 3 bases and J by 5 bases, with 13 bases between. The CDR3 consists of 14 residues. The CDR3 here is CASSFSTLGETQYF. CDR3 nucleotide sequence: TGTGCCAGCAGCTTCTCCACTCTGGGCGAGACCCAGTACTTC. The full variable domain, completed using reference TRBV7-9 and TRBJ2-5, is DTGVSQNPRHKITKRGQNVTFRCDPISEHNRLYWYRQTLGQGPEFLTYFQNEAQLEKSRLLSDRFSAERPKGSFSTLEIQRTEQGDSAMYLCASSFSTLGETQYFGPGTRLLVL.

This clonotype occurred many times. For a library built for alpha chains, this beta chain is a stray read; little rests on its size. The gene calls are TRBV7-2 and TRBJ2-7; D gene ambiguous. This CDR3 spans 12 amino acids. Germline V CDR1 and CDR2: SGHTA, FQGNSA. The V and J ends lost 2 bases and 7 bases respectively, with 9 bases between them. CDR3 sequence (DNA): TGTGCCAGCAGCTTATTGGGGATAGAGCAGTACTTC. It yields the protein CASSLLGIEQYF.

The sample holds many counts of this clonotype. This beta chain slipped into a library made for alpha chains as a stray read, so its size is not meaningful. V and J are TRBV10-3 and TRBJ2-5, with D possibly matching TRBD2 (5 bases). The CDR3 extends over 13 amino acids. Germline CDR1 and CDR2: ENHRY and SYGVKD. Trimming cost V 7 bases and J 0 bases, with 9 bases left between them. This CDR3 reads CAIKSSDQETQYF. The CDR3 bases are TGTGCCATCAAGAGTAGCGACCAAGAGACCCAGTACTTC.

The sample holds many counts of this clonotype. Because the library targeted alpha chains, this beta chain is an off-target read whose size means little. The chain joins TRBV11-2 to TRBJ2-7, with D uncertain. The V and J ends lost 5 bases and 5 bases respectively, with 16 bases between them. CDR3 length equals 14 residues. Germline assignment: CDR1 SGHAT and CDR2 FQNNGV. CDR3 bases: TGTGCCAGCAGCGCCGTCCGTGGGCTCGACGAGCAGTACTTC. This translates into CASSAVRGLDEQYF.

This clonotype was observed at least ten times. Little can be read into the size of this beta chain, an off-target read in a library designed for alpha chains. The V gene is TRBV6-2 or TRBV6-3, the J gene TRBJ2-7; a weak D match, TRBD1 (6 bases). The germline V gene encodes CDR1 MNHEY and CDR2 SVGEGT. This CDR3 has 14 residues. V was clipped by 11 bases and J by 5 bases, with 22 bases between them. The CDR3 DNA is TGTGCCGTACAACAACAGGGCTTTTTTGACGAGCAGTACTTC. Protein product: CAVQQQGFFDEQYF.

Relative to its sample, this clonotype is medium-sized. The size of this beta chain means little, since it is a stray read in a library made for alpha chains. The chain employs TRBV6-2 or TRBV6-3 and TRBJ2-5, with TRBD2 matching over 7 bases. The CDR3 loop spans 14 amino acids. CDR1 is MNHEY and CDR2 is SVGEGT in the germline V gene. J lost 5 bases, V lost 7 bases, and 10 bases had no gene match. This CDR3 reads CASTHRRGGETQYF. The CDR3, as DNA: TGTGCCAGCACCCATCGTCGGGGAGGGGAGACCCAGTACTTC.

Regarding this clonotype: With the library built for alpha chains, this beta chain is off target and its frequency is not meaningful. The chain combines TRBV20-1 with TRBJ2-7; TRBD1 might be the D (6 bases). The CDR3 sequence is 14 residues long. Germline assignment: CDR1 DFQATT and CDR2 SNEGSKA (reference sequence). Trimming removed 6 bases at V and 3 bases at J, with 18 bases between. Here the CDR3 reads CSATLFGQHYEQYF. Written as DNA, the CDR3 is TGCAGTGCCACCCTATTCGGACAGCACTACGAGCAGTACTTC.

This clonotype was found many times. Being off target in a library aimed at alpha chains, this beta chain has a size of little meaning. This rearrangement joins TRBV28 to TRBJ1-4; TRBD1 aligns across 10 bases. V shed 5 bases and J 6 bases; nucleotides not matched to a gene: 6. The V gene's germline CDR1 is MDHEN and CDR2 SYDVKM. This CDR3 is 15 amino acids long. The CDR3 loop reads CASSPPGQGYEKLFF. DNA for the CDR3: TGTGCCAGCAGTCCCCCGGGACAGGGGTATGAAAAACTGTTTTTT.

This clonotype was counted at least ten times. Because this beta chain is a stray read in a library intended to capture alpha chains, its abundance should not be given much weight. The chain carries TRBV9 and TRBJ1-4; D is unresolved. Germline V lookup: CDR1 SGDLS, CDR2 YYNGEE. Deletions cut 0 bases from V and 2 bases from J, with 8 bases between. The CDR3 is 15 residues long. In nucleotides, the CDR3 is TGTGCCAGCAGCGTAGGGCAGGCGACTAATGAAAAACTGTTTTTT. It is translated as CASSVGQATNEKLFF.

This clonotype appeared many times. This beta chain is a stray sequence in a library constructed for alpha chains; its clone size is not meaningful. V is TRBV6-2 or TRBV6-3 and J is TRBJ2-5; 12 bases align to TRBD2. The CDR3 sequence is 16 residues long. Germline CDR1 and CDR2: MNHEY and SVGEGT. Trimming at V came to 6 bases and at J to 4 bases, leaving 9 bases not matched to a gene. CDR3 loop: CASSYRLAGGPETQYF. Written as DNA, the CDR3 is TGTGCCAGCAGCTACCGGCTAGCGGGAGGGCCAGAGACCCAGTACTTC.

This clonotype has a count of ten or more. This beta chain is a stray sequence in a library constructed for alpha chains; its clone size is not meaningful. This rearrangement joins TRBV6-5 to TRBJ1-1, with a possible D match to TRBD1 (5 bases). Deletions cut 0 bases from V and 5 bases from J, with 16 bases between. The length of the CDR3 is 16 residues. CDR1 MNHEY and CDR2 SVGAGI come from the germline V gene. The CDR3 loop reads CASSYSKGLRTTEAFF. CDR3 nucleotide sequence: TGTGCCAGCAGTTACTCGAAGGGACTGCGAACGACTGAAGCTTTCTTT.

This clonotype showed up many times. In a library made to pick up alpha chains, this beta chain is a stray read with a size that means little. This chain uses TRBV18 with TRBJ2-7, with TRBD1 identical over 9 bases. Unmatched junction bases numbered 2, after V lost 2 bases and J lost 3 bases. The CDR3 is made up of 14 amino acids. Germline V lookup: CDR1 KGHSH, CDR2 LQKENI. CDR3 nucleotides: TGTGCCAGCTCACCATTGGGACAGGGCTACGAGCAGTACTTC. It is translated as CASSPLGQGYEQYF.

This clonotype was seen repeatedly, ten times or more. Because this beta chain is a stray read in a library intended to capture alpha chains, its abundance should not be given much weight. The chain uses TRBV6-5 and TRBJ2-3; the D gene is possibly TRBD1 (5 bases). Trimming took 6 bases from V and 1 from J, leaving 8 bases between them. Looked up from germline, CDR1 is MNHEY and CDR2 is SVGAGI. The CDR3 is 13 amino acids. CDR3 in amino acids: CASSYRRTDTQYF. In DNA, the CDR3 is TGTGCCAGCAGCTACAGGCGCACAGATACGCAGTATTTT.